These 3 T cell receptor beta chains were all obtained from the same sample, sequenced in a study of cytomegalovirus exposure and HLA in healthy donors. Researchers ran the PCR with 60 Vbeta and 13 Jbeta primers. Libraries were prepared by immunoSEQ multiplex PCR; TCRdb keeps only in-frame clonotypes and omits some of them. This sample's table reports some 130,000 clones. Specimen: PBMCs. The origin of the receptors is a man between 18 and 35 years old in good health and CMV-seronegative.

This chain connects TRBV4-3 to TRBJ1-2; D is unclear. The germline V gene has CDR1 LGHNA and CDR2 YSLEER. V lost 7 bases, J lost 6 bases, and 24 bases lay in between. CDR3 length equals 16 residues. In DNA form, the CDR3 reads TGCGCCAGCAACCCCAGCGGAGTTGGGGTCTTTAATGGCTACACCTTC. Protein: CASNPSGVGVFNGYTF.

The gene calls are TRBV10-3 and TRBJ2-5; 8 bases align to TRBD1. Germline V gives CDR1 ENHRY, CDR2 SYGVKD. The CDR3 consists of 15 residues. The J segment lost 5 bases and the V segment lost 5 bases, leaving 10 bases of the junction unmatched. The CDR3 protein is CAISNPTGEQETQYF. CDR3 DNA: TGTGCCATCAGTAACCCGACAGGGGAGCAGGAGACCCAGTACTTC.

The V call is TRBV5-4, the J call TRBJ2-5, with 14 bases matching TRBD2. CDR1 is SGHNT, CDR2 YYREEE, per germline (reference sequence). Trimming removed 3 bases from V and 1 base from J; junction bases left unmatched: 2. The CDR3 contains 16 residues. CDR3 protein: CASSWGTSGGQETQYF. The CDR3 DNA reads as TGTGCCAGCAGCTGGGGGACTAGCGGGGGCCAAGAGACCCAGTACTTC.